This T cell receptor beta chain emerged from a study of T cell clonotyping in hematopoietic cell transplantation. Study-level information: Pretransplant recipient samples were taken after cytoreduction.

Trimming took off 5 bases at V and 8 bases at J, with 18 bases between the two ends. Germline V CDR1 and CDR2: MDHEN, SYDVKM. This CDR3 is built from 14 residues. Indicated time point: recipient sample about 28 days before transplant, after cytoreduction. Sequencing was performed with immunoSEQ multiplex PCR; in TCRdb, only in-frame clones are kept and a portion is missing. The sample lists some 7,000 clones, about 86% occurring once. The clonotype comes from a man aged 25 to 40 with acute myeloid leukemia. Some clones in this sample may be carry-over from other donors' samples. This sequence joins TRBV28 and TRBJ1-1, with D possibly being TRBD1 (5 bases). The sample here was peripheral blood mononuclear cells, taken before stem cell transplant. For the CDR3, the DNA is TGTGCCAGCAGTCCACCCTCGGGGGGGAGGGAAGCTTTCTTT. Translating gives CASSPPSGGREAFF.